This is a list of T cell receptor beta chains from one sample in a study of neurological immune-mediated disorders. TCRdb fed the 5' RACE reads into MiXCR, producing one record per CDR3 protein. The profile shows under 90,000 distinct CDR3 sequences, around a tenth of them singletons. Source material: PBMCs. The origin of the receptors is a man aged 50 to 59 in good health. The conserved cysteine and the conserved F or W are not part of the CDR3 here.

j_call v_call cdr3_aa
TRBJ1-1 TRBV12-3/TRBV12-4 ASSPHQGTEAF
TRBJ2-7 TRBV29-1 SVYGLAYEQY
TRBJ2-1 TRBV7-9 ARNNEQF
TRBJ2-7 TRBV11-2 ASSLANYPDRGREQY
TRBJ1-2 TRBV5-1 ASSLEYRAGYT
TRBJ2-2 TRBV5-1 ASSSPDGYTGELF
TRBJ2-1 TRBV28 ASNSGGGRLSNEQF
TRBJ2-7 TRBV29-1 SASDSYEQY
TRBJ2-2 TRBV10-3 AISEYQFGTVRGELF
TRBJ1-2 TRBV6-2/TRBV6-3 ASSSYYGYT
TRBJ2-1 TRBV25-1 ASSDRSGISSGASSYNEQF
TRBJ2-7 TRBV5-1 ASSLGSTYYEQY
TRBJ2-7 TRBV18 ASSPVGTSGSNEQY
TRBJ2-1 TRBV5-1 ASSFSGANNEQF
TRBJ2-3 TRBV7-2 ASSSALGGGTDTQY
TRBJ1-2 TRBV20-1 SARAGGYT
TRBJ2-1 TRBV19 ASSIEAGGRNEQF
TRBJ2-2 TRBV24-1 ATSDTPGLADTGELF
TRBJ2-1 TRBV28 ASSEWLARGSYNEQF
TRBJ2-1 TRBV3-1 ASSQGPGTYNEQF
TRBJ1-2 TRBV28 ASSPQQGAVEGYT
TRBJ2-3 TRBV7-8 ASSLDSAPDTQY
TRBJ1-2 TRBV5-1 ASSEVGDYT
TRBJ1-4 TRBV3-1 ASRSGAGEKLF
TRBJ2-3 TRBV27 ASSPGTSGVSSTDTQY
TRBJ2-5 TRBV7-9 ASSLSSGLETQY
TRBJ2-6 TRBV5-1 ASSTTGDGANVLT
TRBJ1-4 TRBV20-1 SARSRDRPNEKLF
TRBJ2-7 TRBV12-3/TRBV12-4 ASSLVGSEQY
TRBJ2-1 TRBV20-1 SASRDRGEQF
TRBJ2-7 TRBV10-3 AISVGQASTSYEQY
TRBJ2-1 TRBV4-2 ASSQSGTSGGAEQF
TRBJ1-1 TRBV6-2/TRBV6-3 ASSRGTGGNTEAF
TRBJ2-1 TRBV10-3 AISWNPGQGPNDQF
TRBJ2-2 TRBV9 ASSGPQGTIRTGELF
TRBJ1-6 TRBV4-2 ASSQGSGVNSPLH
TRBJ2-2 TRBV20-1 SGLAGAYTGELF
TRBJ2-3 TRBV5-5 ASSSRDAFTDTQY
TRBJ1-1 TRBV10-1 ASRGSPNTEAF
TRBJ2-2 TRBV4-1 ASSHVLAGGTGELF
TRBJ2-1 TRBV7-3 ASSLTDRDNEQF
TRBJ2-1 TRBV4-2 ASSQQDRTYNEQF
TRBJ1-2 TRBV12-3/TRBV12-4 ASSLGGGHYGYT
TRBJ1-4 TRBV28 ASSSRQMIITNEKLF
TRBJ2-1 TRBV28 ASSTSGTGGSNEQF
TRBJ1-5 TRBV7-9 ASSLETGVNQPQH
TRBJ2-3 TRBV11-2 ASSGAGGYTDTQY
TRBJ2-5 TRBV20-1 SASRSAQETQY
TRBJ2-2 TRBV7-3 ASSLNGPTNTGELF
TRBJ1-5 TRBV7-2 ASSADILQPQH
TRBJ2-3 TRBV2 ASSEALGVTNTQY